The 5 T cell receptor beta chains given below trace back to one sample, sequenced in a study of T cell responses to AZD1222 COVID-19 vaccine. TCRdb's table, derived via immunoSEQ multiplex PCR, lists solely in-frame clones and lacks some. Of about 120,000 clones listed, 90% to 95% were seen once; the top ten hold approximately 4.8%. The source material was peripheral blood, sampled on day 0 of AZD1222 vaccination. Receptors originate from an adult in good health.

J is TRBJ2-2 and V is TRBV3-1 (or the pseudogene TRBV3-2), with TRBD2 matching over 8 bases. The CDR3 totals 19 residues. The ends lost 0 bases at V and 5 bases at J; junction bases unmatched: 14. The germline CDR1 and CDR2 sequences are LGHDT and YNNKEL (reference sequence). The CDR3 sequence: CASSQDGVGLAFGTGELFF. The CDR3 nucleotides read TGTGCCAGCAGCCAAGATGGGGTCGGACTAGCTTTTGGGACCGGGGAGCTGTTTTTT.

The rearrangement joins TRBV12-3 or TRBV12-4 to TRBJ1-5, with no clear D. The CDR3 runs 11 residues. V was trimmed by 7 bases and J by 2 bases, leaving 3 bases between them. Written as DNA, the CDR3 is TGTGCCAGCATGGGCAATCAGCCCCAGCATTTT. It translates to CASMGNQPQHF.

The V gene is TRBV6-1, the J gene TRBJ1-5; perhaps TRBD1 as D (5 bases). The germline V and J ends were trimmed by 4 bases and 5 bases, with 18 bases remaining between them. The CDR3 contains 16 residues. Germline V lookup: CDR1 MNHNS, CDR2 SASEGT. CDR3 bases: TGTGCCAGCAGTGCAAATCGGGGCTCGTACGATCAGCCCCAGCATTTT. It is translated as CASSANRGSYDQPQHF.

This chain joins TRBV6-5 and TRBJ1-1; D remains unclear. CDR1 and CDR2 from the germline V gene are MNHEY and SVGAGI. The CDR3 has 13 amino acids. V was clipped by 7 bases and J by 1 base, with 10 bases between them. CDR3 sequence (DNA): TGTGCCAGCACCCAGGTCAGGAACACTGAAGCTTTCTTT. This codes for CASTQVRNTEAFF.

The V gene is TRBV2, the J gene TRBJ1-1, with 10 bases fitting TRBD1. Germline CDR1 SNHLY, CDR2 FYNNEI. V lost 2 bases and J lost 8; bases outside the gene matches: 11. CDR3 length: 16 amino acids. CDR3: CASSETWDRGVSEAFF. For the CDR3, the DNA is TGTGCCAGCAGTGAAACGTGGGACAGGGGAGTTTCGGAAGCTTTCTTT.